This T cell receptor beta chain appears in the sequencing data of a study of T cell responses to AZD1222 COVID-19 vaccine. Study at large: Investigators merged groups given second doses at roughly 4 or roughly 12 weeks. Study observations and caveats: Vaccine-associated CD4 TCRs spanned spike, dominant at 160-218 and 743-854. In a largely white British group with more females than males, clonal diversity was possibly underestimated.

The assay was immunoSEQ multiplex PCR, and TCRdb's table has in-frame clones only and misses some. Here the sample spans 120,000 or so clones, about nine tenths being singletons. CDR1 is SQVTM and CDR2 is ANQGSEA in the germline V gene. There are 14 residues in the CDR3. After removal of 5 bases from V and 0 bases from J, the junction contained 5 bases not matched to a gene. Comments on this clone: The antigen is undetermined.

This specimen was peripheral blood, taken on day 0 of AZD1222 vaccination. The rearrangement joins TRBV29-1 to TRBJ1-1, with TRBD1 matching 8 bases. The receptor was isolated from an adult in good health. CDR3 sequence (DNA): TGCAGCGTTACAGGACAGGGATTGAACACTGAAGCTTTCTTT. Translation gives CSVTGQGLNTEAFF.